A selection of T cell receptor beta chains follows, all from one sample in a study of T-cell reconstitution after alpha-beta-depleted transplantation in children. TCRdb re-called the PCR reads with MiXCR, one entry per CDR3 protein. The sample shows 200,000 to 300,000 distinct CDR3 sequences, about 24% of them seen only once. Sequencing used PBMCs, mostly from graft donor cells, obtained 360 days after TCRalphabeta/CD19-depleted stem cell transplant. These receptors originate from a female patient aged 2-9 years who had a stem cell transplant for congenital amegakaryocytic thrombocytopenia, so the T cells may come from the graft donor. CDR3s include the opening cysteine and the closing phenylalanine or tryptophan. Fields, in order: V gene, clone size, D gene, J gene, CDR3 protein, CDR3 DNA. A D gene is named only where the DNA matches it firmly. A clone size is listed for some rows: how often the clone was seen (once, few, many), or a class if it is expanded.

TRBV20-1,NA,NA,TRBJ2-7,CSARTGGIRDEQYF,TGCAGTGCTAGAACGGGCGGGATTAGGGACGAGCAGTACTTC
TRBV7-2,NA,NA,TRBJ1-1,CASSPAGGGNTEAFF,TGTGCCAGCAGCCCCGCCGGGGGGGGGAACACTGAAGCTTTCTTT
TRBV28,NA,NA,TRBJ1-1,CASSLPGSPSAEAFF,TGTGCCAGCAGTTTACCAGGGTCCCCTTCCGCTGAAGCTTTCTTT
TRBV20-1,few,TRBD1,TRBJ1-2,CSAGDRDLSYGYTF,TGCAGTGCTGGGGACAGGGATCTATCCTATGGCTACACCTTC
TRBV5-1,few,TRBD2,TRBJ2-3,CASSEAGDWDTQYF,TGCGCCAGCAGCGAAGCGGGAGATTGGGATACGCAGTATTTT
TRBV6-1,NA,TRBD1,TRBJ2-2,CASSGQAGVGELFF,TGTGCCAGCAGCGGACAGGCTGGGGTCGGGGAGCTGTTTTTT
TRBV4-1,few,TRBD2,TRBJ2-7,CASSWGLAATYEQYF,TGCGCCAGCAGCTGGGGACTAGCGGCAACCTACGAGCAGTACTTC
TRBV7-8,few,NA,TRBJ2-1,CASSLEYKTGGGRFF,TGTGCCAGCAGCTTGGAATATAAGACAGGAGGGGGCCGGTTCTTC
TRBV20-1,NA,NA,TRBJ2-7,CSAGQGGYEQYF,TGCAGTGCCGGACAGGGAGGGTACGAGCAGTACTTC
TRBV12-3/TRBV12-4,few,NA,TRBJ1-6,CASGRRANSPLHF,TGTGCCAGCGGACGAAGGGCCAATTCACCCCTCCACTTT
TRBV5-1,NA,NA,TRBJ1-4,CASSFNRGVTNEKLFF,TGCGCCAGCAGCTTTAACAGAGGTGTAACTAATGAAAAACTGTTTTTT
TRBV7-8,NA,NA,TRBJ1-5,CASSRLGIGQPQHF,TGTGCCAGCAGCCGGCTCGGGATTGGACAGCCCCAGCATTTT
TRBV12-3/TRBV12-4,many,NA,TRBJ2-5,CASSLADWEETQYF,TGTGCCAGCAGTTTAGCCGACTGGGAAGAGACCCAGTACTTC
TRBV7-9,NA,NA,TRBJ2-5,CASSLARRASVGETQYF,TGTGCCAGCAGCTTAGCGCGGAGGGCTAGCGTGGGGGAGACCCAGTACTTC
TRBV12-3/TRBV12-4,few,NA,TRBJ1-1,CASSFGRLNTEAFF,TGTGCCAGCAGTTTTGGCAGACTGAACACTGAAGCTTTCTTT
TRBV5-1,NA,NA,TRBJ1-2,CASSLMPGFDYGYTF,TGCGCCAGCAGCTTGATGCCAGGGTTTGACTATGGCTACACCTTC
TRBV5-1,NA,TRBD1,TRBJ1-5,CASSDRDRGFSNQPQHF,TGCGCCAGCAGCGACCGGGACAGGGGATTTAGCAATCAGCCCCAGCATTTT
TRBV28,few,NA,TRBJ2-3,CASSLGPVATDTQYF,TGTGCCAGCAGTTTGGGCCCGGTGGCCACAGATACGCAGTATTTT
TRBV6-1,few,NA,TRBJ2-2,CASKVRPNTGELFF,TGTGCCAGCAAGGTGCGGCCGAACACCGGGGAGCTGTTTTTT
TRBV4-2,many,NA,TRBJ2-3,CASSPRASTDTQYF,TGTGCCAGCAGCCCCCGGGCCAGCACAGATACGCAGTATTTT
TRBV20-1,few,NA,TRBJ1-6,CSAVSGNSPLHF,TGCAGTGCTGTGAGCGGGAATTCACCCCTCCACTTT
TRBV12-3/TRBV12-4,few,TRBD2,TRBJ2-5,CASSFPSGGAGETQYF,TGTGCCAGCAGTTTTCCATCCGGGGGGGCGGGGGAGACCCAGTACTTC
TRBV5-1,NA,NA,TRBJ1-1,CASSLDLLATEAFF,TGCGCCAGCAGCTTGGACCTGTTGGCGACTGAAGCTTTCTTT
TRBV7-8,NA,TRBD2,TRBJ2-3,CASSPGTSRGVDTQYF,TGTGCCAGCAGCCCAGGGACTAGCCGGGGGGTAGATACGCAGTATTTT
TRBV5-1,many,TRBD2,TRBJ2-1,CASSSDHTGLVYNEQFF,TGCGCCAGCAGCTCGGATCACACAGGACTAGTGTACAATGAGCAGTTCTTC
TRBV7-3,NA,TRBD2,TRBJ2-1,CASSLTSGGWEQFF,TGTGCCAGCAGCTTAACTAGCGGGGGGTGGGAGCAGTTCTTC